The rows below give T cell receptor beta chains drawn from one sample of a study of stem cell transplantation in POMP-related autoinflammatory disease. Method: immunoSEQ multiplex PCR; TCRdb's copy keeps in-frame clones and lacks some. The repertoire holds approximately 65,000 clones, approximately 91% seen once, with 0.55% to 0.85% in the top ten. Source: CD4+ T cells from PBMCs, taken after stem cell transplantation. All receptors come from a human patient with POMP-related autoinflammation and immune dysregulation (PRAID). Some T cells may be the graft donor's. Each CDR3 is given with its conserved first and last residue. Fields, in order: J gene, V gene, D gene, clone size, CDR3 protein, CDR3 DNA. The D gene is left open where the match is weak. Clone size is not always given. Where it is, it says once, few, many or a class for expanded clones.

j_gene: TRBJ1-4
v_gene: TRBV6-6
d_gene: -
abundance: -
CDR3aa: CASSLWSGRRGDEKLFF
CDR3nt: TGTGCCAGCAGTCTTTGGTCGGGGAGGCGGGGGGATGAAAAACTGTTTTTT

j_gene: TRBJ2-1
v_gene: TRBV2
d_gene: TRBD1
abundance: -
CDR3aa: CASSEQGAGNEQFF
CDR3nt: TGTGCCAGCAGTGAACAGGGGGCAGGCAATGAGCAGTTCTTC

j_gene: TRBJ2-3
v_gene: TRBV18
d_gene: -
abundance: -
CDR3aa: CASSSNRRNTQYF
CDR3nt: TGTGCCAGCTCATCCAACAGGAGGAATACGCAGTATTTT

j_gene: TRBJ1-1
v_gene: TRBV6-5
d_gene: -
abundance: -
CDR3aa: CASSRHPGPEAFF
CDR3nt: TGTGCCAGCAGTCGCCATCCGGGGCCTGAAGCTTTCTTT

j_gene: TRBJ2-5
v_gene: TRBV4-1
d_gene: -
abundance: -
CDR3aa: CASTPYEGGETQYF
CDR3nt: TGCGCCAGCACCCCATACGAGGGGGGAGAGACCCAGTACTTC

j_gene: TRBJ2-1
v_gene: TRBV7-2
d_gene: TRBD2
abundance: -
CDR3aa: CASTLSGGANEQFF
CDR3nt: TGTGCCAGCACCCTTAGCGGGGGGGCGAATGAGCAGTTCTTC

j_gene: TRBJ1-5
v_gene: TRBV19
d_gene: -
abundance: few
CDR3aa: CASSIRAGGAGQPQHF
CDR3nt: TGTGCCAGTAGTATAAGGGCCGGGGGTGCCGGTCAGCCCCAGCATTTT

j_gene: TRBJ2-1
v_gene: TRBV9
d_gene: TRBD2
abundance: -
CDR3aa: CASSPRGTQQFF
CDR3nt: TGTGCCAGCAGCCCGCGGGGGACTCAGCAGTTCTTC

j_gene: TRBJ2-5
v_gene: TRBV5-1
d_gene: -
abundance: few
CDR3aa: CASSLEADIWETQYF
CDR3nt: TGCGCCAGCAGCTTGGAAGCAGACATTTGGGAGACCCAGTACTTC

j_gene: TRBJ2-1
v_gene: TRBV24-1
d_gene: -
abundance: -
CDR3aa: CATSGPETTTDLSSYNEQFF
CDR3nt: TGTGCCACCAGTGGACCAGAGACTACTACCGACCTCAGCTCCTACAATGAGCAGTTCTTC

j_gene: TRBJ1-1
v_gene: TRBV3-1/TRBV3-2
d_gene: TRBD1
abundance: -
CDR3aa: CASSRPGGAEAFF
CDR3nt: TGTGCCAGCAGCCGACCAGGGGGTGCTGAAGCTTTCTTT

j_gene: TRBJ1-6
v_gene: TRBV6-6
d_gene: -
abundance: -
CDR3aa: CASRTGTGYNSPLHF
CDR3nt: TGTGCCAGCAGAACGGGTACAGGGTATAATTCACCCCTCCACTTT

j_gene: TRBJ2-5
v_gene: TRBV9
d_gene: TRBD2
abundance: once
CDR3aa: CASSVFGGRLETQYF
CDR3nt: TGTGCCAGCAGCGTTTTCGGCGGGAGACTAGAGACCCAGTACTTC

j_gene: TRBJ1-6
v_gene: TRBV5-1
d_gene: -
abundance: -
CDR3aa: CASSIRTATSLSDNSPLHF
CDR3nt: TGCGCCAGCAGCATCCGGACAGCAACCTCCCTAAGCGATAATTCACCCCTCCACTTT

j_gene: TRBJ1-1
v_gene: TRBV14
d_gene: -
abundance: -
CDR3aa: CASSQSRDTEAFF
CDR3nt: TGTGCCAGCAGCCAGTCCCGGGACACTGAAGCTTTCTTT

j_gene: TRBJ1-1
v_gene: TRBV18
d_gene: TRBD1
abundance: -
CDR3aa: CASSPPGTGAAEAFF
CDR3nt: TGTGCCAGCTCACCCCCTGGGACAGGGGCCGCTGAAGCTTTCTTT

j_gene: TRBJ2-1
v_gene: TRBV19
d_gene: -
abundance: -
CDR3aa: CASSITRNEQFF
CDR3nt: TGTGCCAGTAGTATTACCCGGAATGAGCAGTTCTTC

j_gene: TRBJ1-5
v_gene: TRBV2
d_gene: -
abundance: -
CDR3aa: CASSDYMDQPQHF
CDR3nt: TGTGCCAGCAGTGACTACATGGATCAGCCCCAGCATTTT

j_gene: TRBJ1-1
v_gene: TRBV5-1
d_gene: -
abundance: -
CDR3aa: CASSLTGAPNTEAFF
CDR3nt: TGCGCCAGCAGCCTAACCGGGGCCCCGAACACTGAAGCTTTCTTT

j_gene: TRBJ2-5
v_gene: TRBV24-1
d_gene: TRBD2
abundance: -
CDR3aa: CATSDPLAGGDETQYF
CDR3nt: TGTGCCACCAGTGATCCCTTAGCGGGAGGAGATGAGACCCAGTACTTC

j_gene: TRBJ2-3
v_gene: TRBV15
d_gene: TRBD2
abundance: -
CDR3aa: CATSRTSGYTDTQYF
CDR3nt: TGTGCCACCAGCCGGACTAGCGGTTACACAGATACGCAGTATTTT

j_gene: TRBJ2-1
v_gene: TRBV28
d_gene: -
abundance: -
CDR3aa: CASSSGAGSPVNEQFF
CDR3nt: TGTGCCAGCAGTTCGGGGGCCGGGAGCCCAGTGAATGAGCAGTTCTTC

j_gene: TRBJ2-7
v_gene: TRBV28
d_gene: -
abundance: -
CDR3aa: CASSRDNSYEQYF
CDR3nt: TGTGCCAGCAGCCGGGACAACTCCTACGAGCAGTACTTC

j_gene: TRBJ2-3
v_gene: TRBV9
d_gene: -
abundance: -
CDR3aa: CASSVAIDTQYF
CDR3nt: TGTGCCAGCAGCGTAGCAATTGATACGCAGTATTTT

j_gene: TRBJ2-1
v_gene: TRBV19
d_gene: -
abundance: -
CDR3aa: CASSIKKGGSYNEQFF
CDR3nt: TGTGCCAGTAGTATTAAGAAGGGGGGCTCCTACAATGAGCAGTTCTTC

j_gene: TRBJ2-4
v_gene: TRBV3-1/TRBV3-2
d_gene: -
abundance: once
CDR3aa: CASGGVVENIQYF
CDR3nt: TGTGCCAGCGGGGGAGTAGTGGAAAACATTCAGTACTTC

j_gene: TRBJ1-2
v_gene: TRBV29-1
d_gene: TRBD1
abundance: -
CDR3aa: CSVEGQGATLFGGYTF
CDR3nt: TGCAGCGTTGAAGGACAGGGGGCGACTTTGTTTGGTGGCTACACCTTC

j_gene: TRBJ1-4
v_gene: TRBV6-5
d_gene: -
abundance: -
CDR3aa: CASRRDTNEKLFF
CDR3nt: TGTGCCAGCAGGAGGGACACTAATGAAAAACTGTTTTTT

j_gene: TRBJ2-1
v_gene: TRBV18
d_gene: -
abundance: -
CDR3aa: CASSPRGNNEQFF
CDR3nt: TGTGCCAGCTCACCTCGAGGTAACAATGAGCAGTTCTTC

j_gene: TRBJ1-1
v_gene: TRBV5-4
d_gene: -
abundance: -
CDR3aa: CASSLKSRDMTNTEAFF
CDR3nt: TGTGCCAGCAGCTTAAAGTCCCGGGACATGACGAACACTGAAGCTTTCTTT

j_gene: TRBJ1-4
v_gene: TRBV5-4
d_gene: -
abundance: -
CDR3aa: CASSLGGATDEKLFF
CDR3nt: TGTGCCAGCAGCTTGGGGGGGGCTACGGATGAAAAACTGTTTTTT